A single sample gave rise to the 30 T cell receptor beta chains below, sequenced in a study of blood T cell repertoires in COVID-19. Repertoires were generated with immunoSEQ multiplex PCR, while TCRdb's copy carries only in-frame clones and drops some. The sample has approximately 210,000 clones, about four fifths seen once. The sequenced sample consisted of peripheral blood. The source is a woman between 40 and 50 years old with acute or convalescent COVID-19.

The J gene is TRBJ2-1, the V gene TRBV27, with TRBD2 matching 8 bases. Germline assignment: CDR1 MNHEY and CDR2 SMNVEV (reference sequence). The CDR3 contains 17 residues. After removal of 3 bases from V and 4 bases from J, the junction contained 11 bases not matched to a gene. The CDR3 loop reads CASSFPRGGGQYNEQFF. Here the CDR3 DNA reads TGTGCCAGCAGTTTTCCTAGGGGCGGGGGGCAATACAATGAGCAGTTCTTC.

The chain has TRBV27 and TRBJ2-3; perhaps TRBD2 as D (6 bases). This CDR3 spans 15 amino acids. Germline assignment: CDR1 MNHEY and CDR2 SMNVEV (reference sequence). Deletions cut 5 bases from V and 0 bases from J, with 12 bases between. The DNA of the CDR3 is TGTGCCAGCAGTCCCTTTGGGGGGAGCACAGATACGCAGTATTTT. Translating it yields CASSPFGGSTDTQYF.

The rearrangement uses TRBV4-2 and TRBJ2-6; TRBD2 might be the D (5 bases). This CDR3 spans 16 amino acids. Germline CDR1 is LGHNA and CDR2 is YNFKEQ. The V end was cut by 0 bases, the J end by 1 base, with 7 bases between. This chain's CDR3 is CASSQEGDSGANVLTF. The DNA of the CDR3 is TGTGCCAGCAGCCAAGAGGGAGATTCTGGGGCCAACGTCCTGACTTTC.

This chain joins TRBV6-5 and TRBJ1-3; no firm D call. CDR3 size: 15 residues. Germline CDR1 and CDR2: MNHEY and SVGAGI. V was shortened by 8 bases and J by 0 bases, with 14 bases between the two germline ends. The CDR3: CASRTQLNSGNTIYF. The DNA for the CDR3 is TGTGCCAGCCGTACCCAACTCAACTCTGGAAACACCATATATTTT.

This chain connects TRBV19 to TRBJ1-2, with D tentatively TRBD1 (6 bases). Germline V CDR1 and CDR2: LNHDA, SQIVND (reference sequence). The V gene lost 10 bases and the J gene lost 4 bases, with 19 bases spanning the gap. The CDR3 is 14 amino acids. The CDR3 spells CATRGVWTAYGYTF. The CDR3 DNA follows: TGTGCCACCAGGGGAGTCTGGACAGCCTATGGCTACACCTTC.

The chain joins TRBV3-1 (or the pseudogene TRBV3-2) to TRBJ1-1; 10 bases are shared with TRBD1. In germline, CDR1 is LGHDT, CDR2 YNNKEL (reference sequence). The CDR3 is 15 residues long. Trimming took 3 bases from V and 11 from J; bases not matched to a gene: 12. CDR3 residues: CASSHRDRGGLGAFF. The DNA for the CDR3 is TGTGCCAGCAGCCACCGGGACAGGGGAGGGTTGGGGGCTTTCTTT.

The chain carries TRBV6-1 and TRBJ2-2; the D is unclear. The germline V gene encodes CDR1 MNHNS and CDR2 SASEGT. The CDR3 is 13 residues long. V lost 7 bases to trimming and J lost 2 bases, with 8 bases between them. Here the CDR3 reads CASKESNTGELFF. CDR3 in DNA: TGTGCCAGCAAAGAGTCTAACACCGGGGAGCTGTTTTTT.

The chain recombines TRBV19 with TRBJ2-1; 11 bases are a match to TRBD2. V lost 7 bases, J lost 3 bases, and 5 bases stayed unmatched. This CDR3 contains 15 residues. Looked up from germline, CDR1 is LNHDA and CDR2 is SQIVND (reference sequence). The CDR3 bases are TGTGCCAGTACCCCACTAGCGGGGGACTACAATGAGCAGTTCTTC. It yields the protein CASTPLAGDYNEQFF.

The chain recombines TRBV7-6 with TRBJ2-7, with TRBD2 matching 9 bases. The V gene's germline CDR1 is SGHVS and CDR2 FNYEAQ. CDR3 length equals 17 residues. The ends lost 7 bases at V and 5 bases at J; junction bases unmatched: 18. In nucleotides, the CDR3 is TGTGCCAGCAATCCCCTCTCGGGCGGGAGGGCCTGGAACGAGCAGTACTTC. This codes for CASNPLSGGRAWNEQYF.

The V and J genes are TRBV11-3 and TRBJ2-7, with TRBD2 matching 10 bases. CDR3 length: 16 residues. Germline V lookup: CDR1 SGHNT, CDR2 YENEEA. With 5 bases clipped from V and 5 bases from J, the junction kept 12 bases outside the gene matches. In DNA, the CDR3 is TGTGCCAGCAGCCCCGGAAGAGCGGGAGGGCCCAACGAGCAGTACTTC. It encodes CASSPGRAGGPNEQYF.

This sequence joins TRBV5-1 and TRBJ2-3; 7 nucleotides line up with TRBD2. Trimming at V came to 1 base and at J to 0 bases, leaving 8 bases not matched to a gene. Germline V gives CDR1 SGHRS, CDR2 YFSETQ. This CDR3 has 17 residues. CDR3 coding DNA: TGCGCCAGCAGCTTGCTTCCGGGAGGCACTAGCACAGATACGCAGTATTTT. This codes for CASSLLPGGTSTDTQYF.

This chain links TRBV7-2 with TRBJ2-7, with 9 bases that match TRBD2. J gave up 4 bases and V 0 bases, and 7 bases lay outside the gene matches. The CDR3 is 16 residues long. Looked up from germline, CDR1 is SGHTA and CDR2 is FQGNSA. CDR3 nucleotides: TGTGCCAGCAGCTTAGCCCATGGAGCGGGAGGTTACGAGCAGTACTTC. Translating gives CASSLAHGAGGYEQYF.

About this clone itself: Other DNA sequences from this sample encode an identical CDR3 as well. The chain links TRBV6-5 to TRBJ2-5, with a tentative D call TRBD1 (6 bases). Trimming took 6 bases from V and 5 from J, leaving 13 bases between them. Germline V CDR1 and CDR2: MNHEY, SVGAGI. The length of the CDR3 is 13 residues. The CDR3 reads CASRRTVQETQYF. CDR3 DNA sequence: TGTGCCAGCAGACGGACAGTTCAGGAGACCCAGTACTTC.

The chain recombines TRBV19 with TRBJ2-4; D ambiguous. CDR1 is LNHDA, CDR2 SQIVND, per germline (reference sequence). The CDR3 runs 14 residues. V lost 1 base and J lost 9, with 13 bases in between. This CDR3 is CASSIGQAVGIQYF. The CDR3 DNA sequence: TGTGCCAGTAGTATAGGGCAGGCCGTGGGCATTCAGTACTTC.

The chain recombines TRBV19 with TRBJ1-1, with D perhaps TRBD1 (6 bases). Trimming took 7 bases from V and 8 from J, leaving 20 bases between them. Germline lookup yields CDR1 LNHDA and CDR2 SQIVND (reference sequence). The CDR3 length is 14 residues. As DNA, the CDR3 is TGTGCCAGTACCCCCCTCATCGGACAGTTAGAAGCTTTCTTT. Its protein product is CASTPLIGQLEAFF.

The chain couples TRBV5-6 to TRBJ2-7, with a possible D match to TRBD2 (5 bases). The germline CDR1 and CDR2 sequences are SGHDT and YYEEEE. Trimming removed 6 bases from V and 2 bases from J, with 15 bases in between. This CDR3 region has 14 residues. The DNA for the CDR3 is TGTGCCAGCACTCCGACGGACTCGGCCTACGAGCAGTACTTC. It translates to CASTPTDSAYEQYF.

About this clone: An end of the junction differs from the germline gene, which may be a read error. The chain combines TRBV7-6 with TRBJ2-2; 12 nucleotides line up with TRBD2. Germline values: CDR1 SGHVS, CDR2 FNYEAQ. This CDR3 is built from 16 residues. The CDR3 spells CASSLAGGQVTGELFF. Here the CDR3 DNA reads TGTGCCAGCAGCCTAGCGGGGGGGCAGGTCACCGGGGAGCTGTTTTTT.

The chain couples TRBV9 to TRBJ2-7, with TRBD2 matching 12 bases. Germline CDR1 reads SGDLS; CDR2 reads YYNGEE. V lost 3 bases, J lost 7 bases, and 8 bases stayed unmatched. The CDR3 sequence is 15 residues long. The CDR3 sequence: CASSATSGRFSEQYF. As DNA, the CDR3 is TGTGCCAGCAGCGCGACTAGCGGGAGATTTAGTGAGCAGTACTTC.

The chain links TRBV30 to TRBJ2-5, with D maybe TRBD2 (6 bases). V was clipped by 4 bases and J by 5 bases, with 17 bases between them. The CDR3 totals 14 residues. Germline CDR1 is GTSNPN and CDR2 is SVGIG (reference sequence). The CDR3 protein is CAWNGGYEGETQYF. CDR3 nucleotides: TGTGCCTGGAATGGAGGGTATGAGGGGGAGACCCAGTACTTC.

This clone was picked up a small number of times. The rearrangement links TRBV7-9 to TRBJ1-1; D unresolved. Germline loops: CDR1 SEHNR, CDR2 FQNEAQ (reference sequence). This CDR3 spans 14 amino acids. Between the trimmed V and J ends, which lost 2 bases and 1 base, there was a span of 8 bases. CDR3 sequence reads: CASSLFTGNTEAFF. As DNA, the CDR3 is TGTGCCAGCAGCTTATTTACGGGGAACACTGAAGCTTTCTTT.

This chain uses TRBV24-1 with TRBJ2-1, with 13 bases fitting TRBD2. This CDR3 has 18 amino acids. The V and J ends lost 2 bases and 3 bases, in that order; junction bases with no gene match: 6. Germline loops: CDR1 KGHDR, CDR2 SFDVKD. CDR3 sequence reads: CATSDSRTSGSIYNEQFF. In DNA form, the CDR3 reads TGTGCCACCAGTGATTCAAGGACTAGCGGGAGTATCTACAATGAGCAGTTCTTC.

This clone was seen more than once but under ten times. In DNA form, the CDR3 reads TGCAGCGTTGGAGATACTAGCTACCCCGGGGAGCTGTTTTTT. This codes for CSVGDTSYPGELFF. The chain joins TRBV29-1 to TRBJ2-2, with D perhaps TRBD2 (6 bases). CDR3 length equals 14 residues. Germline CDR1 reads SQVTM; CDR2 reads ANQGSEA. Trimming shortened V by 4 bases and J by 6 bases, and 15 bases separated the two germline ends.

This chain joins TRBV11-1 and TRBJ2-2, with D perhaps TRBD1 (6 bases). The CDR3 spans 13 residues. Germline values: CDR1 SGHAT, CDR2 FQDESV (reference sequence). V dropped 6 bases and J dropped 2 bases, with 7 bases sitting between them. The CDR3 spells CASRGGNTGELFF. The DNA for the CDR3 is TGTGCCAGCAGAGGGGGAAACACCGGGGAGCTGTTTTTT.

This chain links TRBV11-3 with TRBJ2-7, with a weak D call TRBD2 (5 bases). Per the germline V gene, CDR1 is SGHNT and CDR2 is YENEEA. The ends were cut back, 2 bases at V and 2 bases at J, with 10 bases in the middle. The CDR3 length is 14 residues. CDR3: CASSLPGRAYEQYF. CDR3 in DNA: TGTGCCAGCAGCTTACCCGGGCGGGCCTACGAGCAGTACTTC.

The chain carries TRBV24-1 and TRBJ1-5, with 8 bases aligning to TRBD1. CDR3 length: 16 residues. Per the germline V gene, CDR1 is KGHDR and CDR2 is SFDVKD. V trimming: 4 bases; J trimming: 6 bases; junction bases outside the gene matches: 10. The CDR3 sequence: CATSESTGDGGQPQHF. CDR3 DNA: TGTGCCACCAGTGAATCGACAGGGGATGGTGGTCAGCCCCAGCATTTT.

This chain links TRBV24-1 with TRBJ2-1; TRBD1 is a possible D gene (6 bases). Germline V gene data show CDR1 as KGHDR and CDR2 as SFDVKD. Deletions cut 8 bases from V and 8 bases from J, with 18 bases between. The CDR3 totals 14 residues. The CDR3 DNA is TGTGCCACCATAAGTAGAAGGACAGTTCATGAGCAGTTCTTC. Residues: CATISRRTVHEQFF.

V gene TRBV19 combines with J gene TRBJ1-1; D is ambiguous. Germline CDR1 LNHDA, CDR2 SQIVND (reference sequence). The V end was cut by 4 bases, the J end by 4 bases, with 10 bases between. The CDR3 has 13 residues. CDR3 coding DNA: TGTGCCAGTAGTACCATATCGAGCACTGAAGCTTTCTTT. Protein: CASSTISSTEAFF.

This clone was seen just once. The chain carries TRBV24-1 and TRBJ2-3; 7 nucleotides line up with TRBD2. CDR1 is KGHDR, CDR2 SFDVKD, per germline. CDR3 length: 17 residues. V gave up 4 bases and J gave up 2 bases; unmatched junction bases: 11. CDR3 amino acids: CATSDPAPSGHTDTQYF. CDR3 DNA sequence: TGTGCCACCAGTGACCCAGCGCCTAGCGGACACACAGATACGCAGTATTTT.

J is TRBJ2-3 and V is TRBV7-2; possible D gene TRBD2, 9 bases. V lost 5 bases to trimming and J lost 10 bases, with 28 bases between them. The CDR3 is 17 amino acids. Looked up from germline, CDR1 is SGHTA and CDR2 is FQGNSA. The CDR3 DNA sequence: TGTGCCAGCAGCCCCGCCCAGACAGGGGTTAGCGGGAGAGCGCAGTATTTT. Its translation: CASSPAQTGVSGRAQYF. Combining the CDR3 with reference TRBV7-2 and TRBJ2-3 gives the whole variable domain GAGVSQSPSNKVTEKGKDVELRCDPISGHTALYWYRQSLGQGLEFLIYFQGNSAPDKSGLPSDRFSAERTGGSVSTLTIQRTQQEDSAVYLCASSPAQTGVSGRAQYFGPGTRLTVL.

This chain connects TRBV12-5 to TRBJ1-2; 9 nucleotides align to TRBD1. Trimming at V came to 6 bases and at J to 6 bases, leaving 11 bases not matched to a gene. CDR3 length: 15 amino acids. Per germline, CDR1 LGHNT and CDR2 FRNRAP. The CDR3 region has the DNA TGTGCTAGTGGACCCCTGACAGGGGGGTTGAATGGCTACACCTTC. It encodes CASGPLTGGLNGYTF.